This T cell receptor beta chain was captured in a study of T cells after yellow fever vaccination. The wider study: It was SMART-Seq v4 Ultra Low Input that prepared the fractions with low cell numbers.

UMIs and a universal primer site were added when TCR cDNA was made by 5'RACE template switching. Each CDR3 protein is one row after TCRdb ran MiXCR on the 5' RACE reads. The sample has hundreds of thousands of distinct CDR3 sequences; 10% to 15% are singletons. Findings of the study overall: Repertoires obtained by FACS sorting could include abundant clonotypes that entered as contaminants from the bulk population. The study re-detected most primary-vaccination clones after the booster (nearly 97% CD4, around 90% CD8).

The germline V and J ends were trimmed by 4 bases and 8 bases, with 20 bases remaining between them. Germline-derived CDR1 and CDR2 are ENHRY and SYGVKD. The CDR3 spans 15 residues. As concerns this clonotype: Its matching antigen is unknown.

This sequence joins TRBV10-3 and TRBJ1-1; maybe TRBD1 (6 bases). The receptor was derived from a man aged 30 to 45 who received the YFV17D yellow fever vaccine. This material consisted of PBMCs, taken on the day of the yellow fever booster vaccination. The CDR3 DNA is TGTGCCATCAGTGCACGGGGAGGGGGGGACGTCGAAGCTTTCTTT. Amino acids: CAISARGGGDVEAFF.